The 19 T cell receptor beta chains reported below all come from one sample, sequenced in a study of blood T cell repertoires in COVID-19. Sequenced by immunoSEQ multiplex PCR; TCRdb stores in-frame clones only, minus some. The sample shows 150,000 or so clones, about 80% of them seen only once. The source material was peripheral blood. Every receptor here comes from an older woman with acute or convalescent COVID-19.

The chain couples TRBV5-1 to TRBJ2-1; TRBD2 agrees at 7 bases. Germline V gene lookup returns CDR1 SGHRS and CDR2 YFSETQ. The trim removed 1 base at V and 6 bases at J, leaving 4 bases unmatched. The CDR3 spans 14 residues. The CDR3 DNA reads TGCGCCAGCAGCTTGAGTGCTAGCGGCAATGAGCAGTTCTTC. Protein: CASSLSASGNEQFF.

The chain combines TRBV18 with TRBJ1-5, with 11 bases lining up with TRBD1. The V and J ends lost 6 bases and 0 bases, in that order; junction bases with no gene match: 10. The CDR3 has 18 residues. The germline V gene has CDR1 KGHSH and CDR2 LQKENI. CDR3 residues: CASSPTGQGATSNQPQHF. CDR3 DNA: TGTGCCAGCTCCCCGACTGGACAGGGGGCGACTAGCAATCAGCCCCAGCATTTT.

Written as DNA, the CDR3 is TGTGCCAGCAGCTTAGGGACAGGGGGCCTCTTTGAAAAACTGTTTTTT. Its protein is CASSLGTGGLFEKLFF. This chain uses TRBV11-2 with TRBJ1-4, with 11 bases that match TRBD1. The CDR3 runs 16 residues. In germline, CDR1 is SGHAT, CDR2 FQNNGV. V lost 1 base, J lost 7 bases, and 5 bases stayed unmatched.

The chain joins TRBV11-2 to TRBJ2-1, with 7 nucleotides matching TRBD2. V was pared by 5 bases and J by 9 bases, with 10 bases of the junction left unmatched. Germline V lookup: CDR1 SGHAT, CDR2 FQNNGV. This CDR3 is built from 14 residues. CDR3 coding DNA: TGTGCCAGCAGCCCGAGCGGGGAGCTCGGTGAGCAGTTCTTC. Its protein is CASSPSGELGEQFF.

The chain is built from TRBV28 and TRBJ1-2, with TRBD1 matching over 8 bases. The CDR3 contains 12 residues. The V gene's germline CDR1 is MDHEN and CDR2 SYDVKM. The V gene end was trimmed by 3 bases and the J gene end by 7 bases; junction bases not matched to a gene: 1. The CDR3 region is CASSLQGAGYTF. The CDR3 DNA follows: TGTGCCAGCAGTTTGCAGGGGGCTGGCTACACCTTC.

The chain recombines TRBV29-1 with TRBJ2-1, with a weak D call TRBD2 (5 bases). The CDR3 covers 10 residues. Looked up from germline, CDR1 is SQVTM and CDR2 is ANQGSEA. V lost 4 bases and J 12 bases, leaving 10 bases between the germline ends. CDR3 nucleotide sequence: TGCAGCGTTGTCTCTAGCAGGCAGTTCTTC. This gives the protein CSVVSSRQFF.

The genes are TRBV13 and TRBJ2-3; 7 nucleotides line up with TRBD1. This CDR3 spans 15 amino acids. With 0 bases clipped from V and 5 bases from J, the junction kept 5 bases outside the gene matches. Germline loops: CDR1 PRHDT, CDR2 FYEKMQ (reference sequence). The CDR3 loop reads CASSLGEGAIDTQYF. The CDR3 coding sequence is TGTGCCAGCAGCTTAGGAGAGGGGGCGATAGATACGCAGTATTTT.

This sequence joins TRBV10-3 and TRBJ2-5; TRBD2 aligns across 11 bases. The V gene's germline CDR1 is ENHRY and CDR2 SYGVKD. This CDR3 has 16 residues. Losses at the gene ends were 4 bases for V and 3 bases for J; bases not matched to a gene: 7. The CDR3 loop reads CAISGPGTSGKETQYF. CDR3 nucleotide sequence: TGTGCCATCAGTGGTCCCGGGACTAGCGGAAAAGAGACCCAGTACTTC.

The gene calls are TRBV2 and TRBJ2-4; D is perhaps TRBD1 (6 bases). The CDR3 loop spans 13 amino acids. The V end lost 10 bases, the J end lost 2 bases, and 12 bases lay between the germline ends. Germline lookup yields CDR1 SNHLY and CDR2 FYNNEI. The CDR3 nucleotides are TGTGCCAACCCAGGGGTAACCAAAAACATTCAGTACTTC. Translation gives CANPGVTKNIQYF. The whole variable domain, remainder taken from reference TRBV2 and TRBJ2-4, is EPEVTQTPSHQVTQMGQEVILRCVPISNHLYFYWYRQILGQKVEFLVSFYNNEISEKSEIFDDQFSVERPDGSNFTLKIRSTKLEDSAMYFCANPGVTKNIQYFGAGTRLSVL.

This clone was detected a few times. Other DNA sequences from this sample encode an identical CDR3 as well. Written as DNA, the CDR3 is TGTGCCAGCAGTTACAGGGGAAATCAGCCCCAGCATTTT. It encodes CASSYRGNQPQHF. The chain has TRBV6-5 and TRBJ1-5, with a possible D match to TRBD1 (5 bases). Trimming took off 2 bases at V and 4 bases at J, with 6 bases between the two ends. The germline CDR1 and CDR2 sequences are MNHEY and SVGAGI. This CDR3 has 13 residues.

The rearrangement joins TRBV6-5 to TRBJ1-2; 7 bases agree with TRBD1. This CDR3 region has 15 residues. V dropped 1 base and J dropped 4; count of bases not matched to a gene: 6. In germline, CDR1 is MNHEY, CDR2 SVGAGI. CDR3 amino acids: CASSYFAGGLYGYTF. The CDR3, as DNA: TGTGCCAGCAGTTACTTCGCAGGGGGGCTCTATGGCTACACCTTC.

The V gene is TRBV9, the J gene TRBJ1-2; D is perhaps TRBD1 (5 bases). Germline-derived CDR1 and CDR2 are SGDLS and YYNGEE. Trimming removed 0 bases at V and 8 bases at J, with 20 bases between. CDR3 size: 16 residues. The CDR3 region is CASSVDPPAGIFGYTF. For the CDR3, the DNA is TGTGCCAGCAGCGTAGATCCCCCGGCAGGGATATTCGGCTACACCTTC.

V and J are TRBV28 and TRBJ1-1; the D is unclear. Germline-derived CDR1 and CDR2 are MDHEN and SYDVKM. Trimming removed 5 bases from V and 4 bases from J, with 14 bases in between. The CDR3 totals 14 residues. The CDR3 nucleotides read TGTGCCAGCAGTCTCCACGGGGTGGGCACTGAAGCTTTCTTT. Translation: CASSLHGVGTEAFF.

Written as DNA, the CDR3 is TGTGCCAGCAGCGTTAGCGGGAGAACCGGGGAGCTGTTTTTT. This sequence encodes CASSVSGRTGELFF. The V and J genes are TRBV3-1 (or the pseudogene TRBV3-2) and TRBJ2-2; 9 nucleotides align to TRBD2. Per germline, CDR1 LGHDT and CDR2 YNNKEL (reference sequence). This CDR3 comprises 14 residues. With 5 bases clipped from V and 5 bases from J, the junction kept 3 bases outside the gene matches.

The chain carries TRBV6-2 or TRBV6-3 and TRBJ2-1; possible D gene TRBD2, 6 bases. Germline V lookup: CDR1 MNHEY, CDR2 SVGEGT. The CDR3 has 14 residues. Trimming shortened V by 5 bases and J by 4 bases, and 12 bases separated the two germline ends. CDR3 nucleotide sequence: TGTGCCAGCAGTCCATGGCGGGGTTACAATGAGCAGTTCTTC. Amino acid sequence: CASSPWRGYNEQFF.

The chain joins TRBV28 to TRBJ2-3; the D is unclear. Deletions cut 3 bases from V and 4 bases from J, with 8 bases between. The germline gives CDR1 MDHEN, CDR2 SYDVKM. The CDR3 extends over 13 amino acids. The CDR3 loop is CASSLQVPDTQYF. The DNA of the CDR3 is TGTGCCAGCAGTTTGCAGGTCCCAGATACGCAGTATTTT.

This chain links TRBV3-1 (or the pseudogene TRBV3-2) with TRBJ2-3, with 8 positions matching TRBD2. Germline V gives CDR1 LGHDT, CDR2 YNNKEL (reference sequence). The CDR3 consists of 14 residues. With V trimmed by 0 bases and J by 9 bases, 5 bases remained unmatched. The CDR3 loop is CASSQDTSGWTQYF. CDR3 DNA sequence: TGTGCCAGCAGCCAAGATACTAGCGGATGGACGCAGTATTTT.

The gene calls are TRBV19 and TRBJ2-3, with D tentatively TRBD2 (5 bases). With 3 bases removed from V and 2 bases from J, the gap between germline ends came to 9 bases. This CDR3 comprises 14 residues. Germline CDR1 and CDR2: LNHDA and SQIVND (reference sequence). CDR3 in amino acids: CASSISGFTDTQYF. CDR3 DNA: TGTGCCAGTAGTATCTCGGGGTTCACAGATACGCAGTATTTT.

The rearrangement joins TRBV7-9 to TRBJ2-5; D is possibly TRBD2 (6 bases). This CDR3 is 10 amino acids long. V was trimmed by 8 bases and J by 5 bases, leaving 6 bases between them. Germline assignment: CDR1 SEHNR and CDR2 FQNEAQ (reference sequence). The CDR3 sequence: CASGRETQYF. For the CDR3, the DNA is TGTGCCAGCGGGAGGGAGACCCAGTACTTC.